This TCR beta chain was found in a study of CD8 T cells in ankylosing spondylitis. V lost 4 bases, J lost 4 bases, and 16 bases lay in between. CDR3 length: 15 amino acids. The germline CDR1 and CDR2 sequences are SGHDT and YYEEEE. Libraries of TCR beta came from quantitative 5'-RACE with molecular barcodes. TCRdb independently ran MiXCR on the 5' RACE reads; one entry per CDR3 protein. There are some 90,000 distinct CDR3 sequences in the sample; 27% occur only once, and 45% to 65% lies in the top ten. The rearrangement joins TRBV5-6 to TRBJ2-3, with a weak D call TRBD1 (7 bases). The source material was blood, either unsorted or a sorted T cell fraction (not recorded which). The source is a male donor with ankylosing spondylitis or in good health (not recorded which). The CDR3 loop is CASSRQGLGADTQYF. As DNA, the CDR3 is TGTGCCAGCAGCAGACAGGGACTCGGGGCAGATACGCAGTATTTT.